This TCR beta chain derives from a study of cytomegalovirus exposure and HLA in healthy donors. Vbeta (60) and Jbeta (13) primers were used in the PCR. Repertoires were generated with immunoSEQ multiplex PCR, while TCRdb's copy carries only in-frame clones and drops some. The sample carries some 180,000 clones, about 80% recorded once. General study points: A missense DCLRE1C variant was associated with V- and J-gene trimming of TCR beta chains in a later analysis, and an independent cohort replicated the association. Analyzed later, association rates of TCRs varied across HLA loci, with DRB1 most and HLA-C fewest. Later, an analysis showed that TCR beta chains associated with HLA were more clonally expanded than others that were equally common.

CDR3 length equals 15 residues. CDR1 and CDR2 from the germline V gene are MNHEY and SMNVEV (reference sequence). Trimming stripped 0 bases from V and 3 bases from J, with 8 bases between. This clone was seen only a few times. Antigen specificity is unknown. The chain is built from TRBV27 and TRBJ1-4; D is undetermined. The clonotype originates from a middle-aged man in good health and CMV-seronegative. What was sequenced was PBMCs. The CDR3 sequence is CASSLSSGPNEKLFF. The CDR3 DNA reads TGTGCCAGCAGTTTATCGTCCGGTCCTAATGAAAAACTGTTTTTT.